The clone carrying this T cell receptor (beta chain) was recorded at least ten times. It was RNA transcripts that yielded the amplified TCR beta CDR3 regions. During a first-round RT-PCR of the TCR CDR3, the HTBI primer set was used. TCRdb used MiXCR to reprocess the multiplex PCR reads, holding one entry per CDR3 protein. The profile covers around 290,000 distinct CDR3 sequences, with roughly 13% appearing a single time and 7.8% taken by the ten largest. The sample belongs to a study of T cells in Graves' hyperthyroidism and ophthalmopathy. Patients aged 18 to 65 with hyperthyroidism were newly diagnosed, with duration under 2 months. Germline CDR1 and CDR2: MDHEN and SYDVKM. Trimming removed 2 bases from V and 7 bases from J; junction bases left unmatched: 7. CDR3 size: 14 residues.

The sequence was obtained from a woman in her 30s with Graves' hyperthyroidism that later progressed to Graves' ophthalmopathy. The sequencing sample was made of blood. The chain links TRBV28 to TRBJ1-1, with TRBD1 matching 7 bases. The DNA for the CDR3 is TGTGCCAGCAGTTTACCCGCGGGACAGCTTGAAGCTTTCTTT. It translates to CASSLPAGQLEAFF.